This T cell receptor (beta chain) was recorded in a study of T cell changes during pregnancy in multiple sclerosis (dated by TCRdb to the late 2010s). Describing the broader study: Changes in the T cell repertoire over the course of pregnancy were examined in this study in women with multiple sclerosis.

In the case of this clone: Its antigen remains unidentified. Base qualities are not at hand, and no much larger clone is one base apart.

The library was made by the immunoSEQ multiplex PCR assay. TCRdb limited this immuneACCESS table to in-frame rearrangements with V and J called. A share of clones is missing; checked studies link under half to unresolved V genes, and the rest is unexplained. This sample comprises about 36,000 clones, about 90% of them detected only once. About 0.46% of the sample lies in the top ten. Based on the germline V gene, the CDR1 and CDR2 sequences are SGHTA and FQGNSA. V is cut back by 8 bases and J by 2 bases, with 5 bases in the junction unmatched. Including cysteine and phenylalanine, the CDR3 has 13 amino acids. Only CDR3 DNA remains: 39 bases, in frame from the first base.

Sequenced material: CD4+ T cells from peripheral blood mononuclear cells, taken after pregnancy. This TCR was recovered from a female donor with multiple sclerosis, enrolled in a pregnancy study. The chain is encoded by TRBV7-2 joined to TRBJ2-7, with 8 bases aligning to TRBD1. The bases read TGTGCCAGCGGACAGGGTATCACCTACGAGCAGTACTTC. The encoded protein is CASGQGITYEQYF.